This passage covers 27 T cell receptor beta chains from one sample sequenced in a study of cytomegalovirus exposure and HLA in healthy donors. The primer mix had 60 Vbeta and 13 Jbeta primers. The assay was immunoSEQ multiplex PCR, and TCRdb's table has in-frame clones only and misses some. Altogether 90,000 to 100,000 clones are present, 60% to 75% being singletons, with the ten largest covering 0.95% to 1.5%. The specimen was PBMCs. These receptors all stem from a female donor in good health and CMV-seronegative.

The chain employs TRBV9 and TRBJ2-7; D may be TRBD2 (7 bases). Germline CDR1 SGDLS, CDR2 YYNGEE. V dropped 4 bases and J dropped 4 bases, with 18 bases sitting between them. The CDR3 extends over 15 amino acids. CDR3 coding DNA: TGTGCCAGCAGCTTCGCTGGGGGGGCGTATTACGAGCAGTACTTC. Protein product: CASSFAGGAYYEQYF.

The chain couples TRBV27 to TRBJ2-7, with a possible D match to TRBD1 (6 bases). From germline, CDR1 is MNHEY and CDR2 SMNVEV (reference sequence). The CDR3 is 13 residues long. V shed 0 bases and J shed 3 bases, with 6 bases lying between them. The CDR3 DNA sequence: TGTGCCAGCAGTTTATCACAGGGCTACGAGCAGTACTTC. Encoded protein: CASSLSQGYEQYF.

This chain joins TRBV19 and TRBJ2-3, with TRBD2 matching 7 bases. Germline trimming cut 9 bases from V and 0 bases from J; bases unmatched to any gene: 12. CDR1 is LNHDA and CDR2 is SQIVND in the germline V gene (reference sequence). This CDR3 contains 16 residues. This CDR3 is CASTTWASGSTDTQYF. The CDR3 nucleotides are TGTGCCAGCACTACTTGGGCTAGCGGAAGCACAGATACGCAGTATTTT.

The chain couples TRBV6-5 to TRBJ1-2, with 7 nucleotides matching TRBD1. The trim removed 6 bases at V and 4 bases at J, leaving 8 bases unmatched. Per germline, CDR1 MNHEY and CDR2 SVGAGI. CDR3 size: 14 residues. This chain's CDR3 is CASSQRQGGYGYTF. The CDR3 DNA sequence: TGTGCCAGCAGCCAACGACAGGGCGGCTATGGCTACACCTTC.

The chain links TRBV10-2 to TRBJ1-1; unclear D gene. This CDR3 has 13 residues. Trimming stripped 7 bases from V and 4 bases from J, with 13 bases between. Germline-derived CDR1 and CDR2 are WSHSY and SAAADI. The CDR3 bases are TGCGCCAGCAACCAGGAGGAAGGCACTGAAGCTTTCTTT. This gives the protein CASNQEEGTEAFF.

Only one count was recorded for this clone. The chain employs TRBV7-9 and TRBJ2-3; 10 bases align to TRBD2. The CDR3 spans 15 residues. V gave up 1 base and J gave up 4 bases; unmatched junction bases: 2. CDR1 is SEHNR, CDR2 FQNEAQ, per germline (reference sequence). The DNA for the CDR3 is TGTGCCAGCAGCTTAGGACTAGCGGGCGCAGATACGCAGTATTTT. This gives the protein CASSLGLAGADTQYF.

This CDR3 is CASSKREFPDTQYF. CDR3 nucleotides: TGTGCCAGCTCGAAGAGGGAGTTCCCAGATACGCAGTATTTT. The V gene is TRBV9, the J gene TRBJ2-3; perhaps TRBD2 as D (5 bases). Trimming cost V 7 bases and J 4 bases, with 16 bases left between them. This CDR3 is built from 14 residues. CDR1 SGDLS and CDR2 YYNGEE come from the germline V gene.

This clone was detected only a few times. The gene calls are TRBV6-1 and TRBJ2-1; 10 bases are a match to TRBD2. Trimming took 11 bases from V and 8 from J; bases not matched to a gene: 15. This CDR3 is built from 15 residues. Germline V gene sequence: CDR1 MNHNS, CDR2 SASEGT. DNA for the CDR3: TGTGCCGTCAGACCTCTAGCGGGAGAACGGGATGAGCAGTTCTTC. Protein product: CAVRPLAGERDEQFF.

V usage is TRBV9 and J usage is TRBJ1-2; D unclear. This CDR3 is built from 12 residues. Germline assignment: CDR1 SGDLS and CDR2 YYNGEE. V lost 0 bases, J lost 8 bases, and 8 bases lay in between. The CDR3 region is CASSVGREGYTF. The CDR3 bases are TGTGCCAGCAGCGTAGGTAGAGAAGGCTACACCTTC.

This clone occurred a few times. The chain joins TRBV5-1 to TRBJ1-4, with D uncertain. CDR3 length: 14 residues. Trimming shortened V by 7 bases and J by 2 bases, and 12 bases separated the two germline ends. The germline V gene encodes CDR1 SGHRS and CDR2 YFSETQ. CDR3 residues: CASATDSTNEKLFF. In nucleotides, the CDR3 is TGCGCCAGCGCTACGGACTCTACTAATGAAAAACTGTTTTTT.

The chain uses TRBV27 and TRBJ2-3, with 10 bases lining up with TRBD1. Germline CDR1 MNHEY, CDR2 SMNVEV (reference sequence). The J segment lost 3 bases and the V segment lost 5 bases, leaving 5 bases of the junction unmatched. The CDR3 contains 15 residues. This chain's CDR3 is CASSHRDRGTDTQYF. The CDR3 DNA follows: TGTGCCAGCAGTCACCGGGACAGGGGAACAGATACGCAGTATTTT.

The chain has TRBV2 and TRBJ2-7, with TRBD2 matching over 9 bases. Per germline, CDR1 SNHLY and CDR2 FYNNEI. The CDR3 runs to 13 residues. Trimming took 7 bases from V and 4 from J; bases not matched to a gene: 5. The CDR3 DNA reads TGTGCCAGCAAGGTAGCGGGAGTTTACGAGCAGTACTTC. Translation gives CASKVAGVYEQYF.

This chain uses TRBV5-1 with TRBJ2-3, with D unresolved. CDR3 size: 12 residues. Germline CDR1 is SGHRS and CDR2 is YFSETQ. V shed 0 bases and J shed 5 bases, with 4 bases lying between them. CDR3 residues: CASSLAVDTQYF. The DNA of the CDR3 is TGCGCCAGCAGCTTGGCCGTAGATACGCAGTATTTT.

This clone was counted only a few times. The chain is built from TRBV4-3 and TRBJ1-2; perhaps TRBD1 as D (5 bases). The CDR3 runs 14 residues. V was pared by 1 base and J by 8 bases, with 14 bases between. Germline V lookup: CDR1 LGHNA, CDR2 YSLEER. The CDR3, as DNA: TGCGCCAGCAGCCAAGGTTGGGGGGGATGGGGCTACACCTTC. This gives the protein CASSQGWGGWGYTF.

The CDR3 DNA sequence: TGCGCCAGCAGTGCCCAGGGGGCTGGCGGGGAGCTGTTTTTT. It encodes CASSAQGAGGELFF. V and J are TRBV10-1 and TRBJ2-2, with 8 nucleotides matching TRBD1. CDR1 is WNHNN and CDR2 is SYGVQD in the germline V gene (reference sequence). The trim removed 4 bases at V and 7 bases at J, leaving 5 bases unmatched. The CDR3 is 14 amino acids.

This clone turned up a few times. The gene calls are TRBV4-1 and TRBJ2-1, with D uncertain. CDR1 is MGHRA and CDR2 is YSYEKL in the germline V gene. Deletions cut 6 bases from V and 5 bases from J, with 5 bases between. The CDR3 is 11 amino acids. DNA for the CDR3: TGCGCCAGCAGTCTAAACAATGAGCAGTTCTTC. Protein sequence: CASSLNNEQFF.

The genes are TRBV5-6 and TRBJ1-2; no reliable D call. The CDR3 has 14 residues. The germline V gene has CDR1 SGHDT and CDR2 YYEEEE. Trimming removed 2 bases at V and 4 bases at J, with 12 bases between. In nucleotides, the CDR3 is TGTGCCAGCAGCTTCAGACTGTTGATCTATGGCTACACCTTC. It translates to CASSFRLLIYGYTF.

This rearrangement joins TRBV5-1 to TRBJ1-2; 8 nucleotides align to TRBD1. Looked up from germline, CDR1 is SGHRS and CDR2 is YFSETQ. Losses at the gene ends were 3 bases for V and 2 bases for J; bases not matched to a gene: 9. The CDR3 extends over 16 amino acids. DNA for the CDR3: TGCGCCAGCAGCTCTGTACCGACAGGGGCGAACTATGGCTACACCTTC. Its protein product is CASSSVPTGANYGYTF.

This chain connects TRBV10-1 to TRBJ2-2; 9 nucleotides align to TRBD1. CDR1 is WNHNN, CDR2 SYGVQD, per germline (reference sequence). CDR3 size: 16 residues. The V and J ends lost 6 bases and 2 bases, in that order; junction bases with no gene match: 7. CDR3 coding DNA: TGCGCCAGCAGCGCGGACAGGGGCCGTAACACCGGGGAGCTGTTTTTT. Protein product: CASSADRGRNTGELFF.

The chain employs TRBV5-1 and TRBJ2-1; D perhaps matches TRBD2 (5 bases). The CDR3 consists of 13 residues. Trimming stripped 0 bases from V and 12 bases from J, with 13 bases between. CDR1 and CDR2 from the germline V gene are SGHRS and YFSETQ. For the CDR3, the DNA is TGCGCCAGCAGCTTGGCCACTAGTAGATGGCAGTTCTTC. Translating gives CASSLATSRWQFF.

This sequence joins TRBV21-1 and TRBJ1-1. TRBV21-1 is tagged as a pseudogene. The CDR3 totals 15 residues. In nucleotides, the CDR3 is TGTGCCACTCCGGGGGGGGAGAGGCGGAACACTGAAGCTTTCTTT. It translates to CATPGGERRNTEAFF.

The chain links TRBV27 to TRBJ1-1; tentative D call: TRBD1 (5 bases). The CDR3 loop spans 13 amino acids. V lost 0 bases to trimming and J lost 8 bases, with 10 bases between them. CDR1 MNHEY and CDR2 SMNVEV come from the germline V gene (reference sequence). The CDR3 sequence: CASSLSGGSEAFF. Written as DNA, the CDR3 is TGTGCCAGCAGTTTATCGGGGGGATCAGAAGCTTTCTTT.

This chain joins TRBV5-1 and TRBJ1-1; TRBD1 agrees at 9 bases. The germline V gene has CDR1 SGHRS and CDR2 YFSETQ. With 1 base clipped from V and 1 base from J, the junction kept 8 bases outside the gene matches. The CDR3 extends over 17 amino acids. CDR3 sequence reads: CASSLLGQGLPNTEAFF. The CDR3, as DNA: TGCGCCAGCAGCTTGTTGGGACAGGGCCTACCGAACACTGAAGCTTTCTTT.

The gene calls are TRBV5-1 and TRBJ1-2; 12 bases match TRBD1. The ends lost 4 bases at V and 6 bases at J; junction bases unmatched: 10. Germline values: CDR1 SGHRS, CDR2 YFSETQ. The CDR3 is 16 residues long. The CDR3 DNA is TGCGCCAGCAGCCTCTTCGGGACAGGGGGCGCAAATGGCTACACCTTC. It encodes CASSLFGTGGANGYTF.

V is TRBV4-3 and J is TRBJ2-3; 9 bases line up with TRBD1. This CDR3 region has 15 residues. After removal of 5 bases from V and 4 bases from J, the junction contained 7 bases not matched to a gene. Looked up from germline, CDR1 is LGHNA and CDR2 is YSLEER. CDR3 coding DNA: TGCGCCAGCAGCTCGGGACAGGGAGACGCAGATACGCAGTATTTT. Translating it yields CASSSGQGDADTQYF.

The gene calls are TRBV5-6 and TRBJ2-3; 12 nucleotides match TRBD1. The CDR3 has 16 residues. V shed 2 bases and J 2 bases; nucleotides not matched to a gene: 3. CDR1 and CDR2 (germline): SGHDT, YYEEEE. As DNA, the CDR3 is TGTGCCAGCAGCTTCGGGACAGGGGGCAACACAGATACGCAGTATTTT. It is translated as CASSFGTGGNTDTQYF.

This chain uses TRBV28 with TRBJ1-2; 8 nucleotides match TRBD1. The V gene's germline CDR1 is MDHEN and CDR2 SYDVKM. V was pared by 7 bases and J by 0 bases, with 10 bases of the junction left unmatched. This CDR3 is built from 16 residues. The CDR3 DNA reads TGTGCCAGCACAGCTTACGACAGGGGCGCTAACTATGGCTACACCTTC. Its protein is CASTAYDRGANYGYTF.